This T cell receptor (beta chain) stems from a study of cytomegalovirus exposure and HLA in healthy donors. The count of this clone is one. Germline V gene sequence: CDR1 SGHDN, CDR2 FVKESK. J was trimmed by 10 bases and V by 4 bases; bases with no gene match: 7. The CDR3 loop spans 13 amino acids. The PCR employed 60 Vbeta primers together with 13 Jbeta primers. Repertoires were generated with immunoSEQ multiplex PCR, while TCRdb's copy carries only in-frame clones and drops some. This sample has about 240,000 clones, with approximately 85% found just once. The V call is TRBV14, the J call TRBJ2-7; 10 nucleotides line up with TRBD1. Specimen: PBMCs. This clonotype originated in a girl aged 2-9 years in good health and CMV-seronegative. CDR3 sequence (DNA): TGTGCCAGCAGCCCAATGACAGGGGGCAAACAGTACTTC. The encoded protein is CASSPMTGGKQYF. Using reference TRBV14 and TRBJ2-7 for the parts outside the CDR3, the full variable domain is EAGVTQFPSHSVIEKGQTVTLRCDPISGHDNLYWYRRVMGKEIKFLLHFVKESKQDESGMPNNRFLAERTGGTYSTLKVQPAELEDSGVYFCASSPMTGGKQYFGPGTRLTVT.